This TCR beta chain emerged from a study of T-cell memory formation after mild COVID-19. Study results and limitations: Among clones contracting day 15 to 85, CD4/CD8 was balanced, whereas later expanders leaned CD4+.

With respect to this clonotype: Its antigen remains unidentified.

TCRdb recomputed calls from the 5' RACE reads with MiXCR, one row per CDR3 protein. The sample has hundreds of thousands of distinct CDR3 sequences, roughly 17% seen once. The CDR3 covers 15 residues. The germline CDR1 and CDR2 sequences are SGHVS and FQNEAQ. Trimming pared 3 bases from V and 3 bases from J, leaving 12 bases between. The clonotype comes from a young man who had mild COVID-19 (a few samples of this study predate the infection). Cell type and time point are not known. Sequenced sample: PBMCs or a T cell subset sorted from them (not recorded which). The J gene is TRBJ2-1, the V gene TRBV7-8; a weak D match, TRBD2 (6 bases). CDR3 in amino acids: CASSLSRLVYNEQFF. CDR3 bases: TGTGCCAGCAGCTTGTCACGACTAGTCTACAATGAGCAGTTCTTC.